Detailed here is one TCR beta chain. These data belong to a study of blood T cell repertoires in COVID-19. Study-wide context: PBMCs, B-cell-depleted T cells, or T cells provided the cDNA or gDNA that made up the material.

The CDR3 runs to 18 residues. Germline lookup yields CDR1 ENHRY and CDR2 SYGVKD. V was trimmed by 3 bases and J by 0 bases, leaving 15 bases between them. Methods used by the authors: Researchers report that nucleated cell counts were estimated from reference gene primer amplification. Assay: immunoSEQ multiplex PCR; the TCRdb copy retains only in-frame clones and omits some. The V and J calls and clone size come from that table; D and trimming were worked out from the DNA. This sample has approximately 290,000 clones, with about 90% found just once. V is TRBV10-3 and J is TRBJ2-6, with no clear D. Sequencing was done on a sample of peripheral blood. The receptor was isolated from a man younger than 35 with active or convalescent COVID-19. CDR3 DNA: TGTGCCATCAGTGAAGTGACACTCGACCTCTCTGGGGCCAACGTCCTGACTTTC. Amino acid sequence: CAISEVTLDLSGANVLTF.